Each of the 17 T cell receptor beta chains below was sequenced from the same sample in a study of blood T cell repertoires in COVID-19. Sequencing was performed with immunoSEQ multiplex PCR; in TCRdb, only in-frame clones are kept and a portion is missing. In the table there are some 350,000 clones, 88% of which are singletons. Sequencing used peripheral blood. These receptors originate from a woman aged 70-85 years with COVID-19, enrolled during active disease.

The chain has TRBV5-1 and TRBJ2-5; 8 nucleotides align to TRBD1. After removal of 4 bases from V and 5 bases from J, the junction contained 7 bases not matched to a gene. The length of the CDR3 is 14 residues. The germline V gene has CDR1 SGHRS and CDR2 YFSETQ. The DNA of the CDR3 is TGCGCCAGCAGCCCCGACAGGGGATTGGAGACCCAGTACTTC. Residues: CASSPDRGLETQYF.

V is TRBV3-1 (or the pseudogene TRBV3-2) and J is TRBJ1-3; D unresolved. V lost 5 bases and J lost 9, with 14 bases in between. The germline CDR1 and CDR2 sequences are LGHDT and YNNKEL (reference sequence). The CDR3 covers 13 residues. Here the CDR3 reads CASSNAESGTIYF. DNA for the CDR3: TGTGCCAGCAGCAACGCAGAGTCGGGCACCATATATTTT.

V and J are TRBV2 and TRBJ1-1, with TRBD1 matching 9 bases. This CDR3 has 13 residues. The junction had 3 bases not matched to a gene; V was cut back by 9 bases and J by 1 base. Germline CDR1 and CDR2: SNHLY and FYNNEI. CDR3 sequence reads: CASGTGQNTEAFF. The CDR3 region has the DNA TGTGCCAGTGGGACAGGGCAGAACACTGAAGCTTTCTTT.

This clone was counted between two and nine times. The chain employs TRBV5-1 and TRBJ2-5; 12 nucleotides align to TRBD2. This CDR3 region has 15 residues. V lost 0 bases, J lost 5 bases, and 2 bases stayed unmatched. The germline CDR1 and CDR2 sequences are SGHRS and YFSETQ. The CDR3 nucleotides read TGCGCCAGCAGCTTGGGGACTAGCGGGGTTGAGACCCAGTACTTC. Translated: CASSLGTSGVETQYF.

The chain couples TRBV18 to TRBJ2-7; the match to TRBD2 covers 10 bases. The germline gives CDR1 KGHSH, CDR2 LQKENI. The CDR3 spans 16 residues. The V gene end was trimmed by 3 bases and the J gene end by 0 bases; junction bases not matched to a gene: 5. CDR3 coding DNA: TGTGCCAGCTCACCGGGGGCTAGCGGGGGCTCCTACGAGCAGTACTTC. Amino acid sequence: CASSPGASGGSYEQYF.

The chain uses TRBV29-1 and TRBJ2-7; D gene ambiguous. V lost 5 bases and J 3 bases, leaving 5 bases between the germline ends. Per the germline V gene, CDR1 is SQVTM and CDR2 is ANQGSEA. The CDR3 spans 10 residues. CDR3 protein: CSVRVYEQYF. The CDR3 DNA reads as TGCAGCGTTCGGGTCTACGAGCAGTACTTC.

This clone came up once. This chain connects TRBV24-1 to TRBJ2-1; perhaps TRBD2 as D (5 bases). Germline V gene data show CDR1 as KGHDR and CDR2 as SFDVKD. This CDR3 is built from 14 residues. Trimming removed 7 bases at V and 8 bases at J, with 17 bases between. The CDR3 region is CATRGLLGVDEQFF. The CDR3 DNA reads as TGTGCCACCAGAGGACTCCTGGGCGTCGATGAGCAGTTCTTC.

This chain links TRBV9 with TRBJ2-7; TRBD1 is a possible D gene (5 bases). Germline loops: CDR1 SGDLS, CDR2 YYNGEE. Trimming removed 0 bases from V and 0 bases from J, with 7 bases in between. This CDR3 spans 14 amino acids. CDR3 in DNA: TGTGCCAGCAGCGTAGGGACACTCTCCTACGAGCAGTACTTC. Its translation: CASSVGTLSYEQYF.

This clone was counted a single time. The chain links TRBV11-2 to TRBJ2-7, with D possibly being TRBD2 (5 bases). The CDR3 totals 13 residues. V was clipped by 9 bases and J by 0 bases, with 12 bases between them. Germline loops: CDR1 SGHAT, CDR2 FQNNGV. CDR3 nucleotides: TGTGCCAGTGGTGAGCGGAGCTCCTACGAGCAGTACTTC. Its protein product is CASGERSSYEQYF. Complete variable domain (other parts from reference TRBV11-2 and TRBJ2-7): EAGVAQSPRYKIIEKRQSVAFWCNPISGHATLYWYQQILGQGPKLLIQFQNNGVVDDSQLPKDRFSAERLKGVDSTLKIQPAKLEDSAVYLCASGERSSYEQYFGPGTRLTVT.

In this sample, this clone turned up a few times. This chain links TRBV4-3 with TRBJ2-4; a weak D match, TRBD2 (6 bases). Deletions cut 4 bases from V and 2 bases from J, with 9 bases between. Germline V gene sequence: CDR1 LGHNA, CDR2 YSLEER. CDR3 length: 14 amino acids. CDR3 bases: TGCGCCAGCAGCCCCGGGGGATCCAAAAACATTCAGTACTTC. Translated, it gives CASSPGGSKNIQYF.

The J gene is TRBJ1-3, the V gene TRBV28; D not certain. CDR3 length: 15 residues. V was pared by 9 bases and J by 2 bases, with 17 bases between. Germline V gives CDR1 MDHEN, CDR2 SYDVKM. This CDR3 is CASNSGVLTGNTIYF. The CDR3 coding sequence is TGTGCCAGTAACTCCGGGGTTCTCACTGGAAACACCATATATTTT.

V usage is TRBV4-1 and J usage is TRBJ2-4, with 9 bases fitting TRBD1. This CDR3 region has 19 residues. V gave up 4 bases and J gave up 1 base; unmatched junction bases: 14. Germline CDR1 and CDR2: MGHRA and YSYEKL. The CDR3 coding sequence is TGCGCCAGCAGCCTAATAGGACAGGGGACCTTTGTGGCCAAAAACATTCAGTACTTC. Encoded protein: CASSLIGQGTFVAKNIQYF.

In this sample, this clone turned up once. The chain employs TRBV12-3 or TRBV12-4 and TRBJ1-5, with 7 bases identical to TRBD1. The CDR3 has 13 amino acids. V gave up 5 bases and J gave up 7 bases; unmatched junction bases: 5. The CDR3 DNA is TGTGCCAGCAGTCCGACAGGGAAACAGCCCCAGCATTTT. Translation gives CASSPTGKQPQHF.

The chain has TRBV24-1 and TRBJ2-1; possible D gene TRBD2, 5 bases. V lost 2 bases and J 5 bases, leaving 12 bases between the germline ends. Germline V gene lookup returns CDR1 KGHDR and CDR2 SFDVKD. The CDR3 contains 15 residues. This CDR3 reads CATSDWADFNNEQFF. CDR3 nucleotide sequence: TGTGCCACCAGTGATTGGGCGGACTTCAACAATGAGCAGTTCTTC.

The chain combines TRBV4-1 with TRBJ1-6; 8 nucleotides align to TRBD1. This CDR3 has 15 amino acids. The V gene's germline CDR1 is MGHRA and CDR2 YSYEKL. Trimming removed 4 bases from V and 14 bases from J; junction bases left unmatched: 13. The CDR3 nucleotides are TGCGCCAGCAGCCGTGGACAGGGAGGCCCTGTAGCCCTCCACTTT. This encodes CASSRGQGGPVALHF.

The chain combines TRBV10-3 with TRBJ2-3; 8 bases match TRBD2. In germline, CDR1 is ENHRY, CDR2 SYGVKD. Trimming at V came to 8 bases and at J to 1 base, leaving 14 bases not matched to a gene. This CDR3 contains 17 residues. This CDR3 reads CAIGNAWEAGGTDTQYF. The CDR3 DNA follows: TGTGCCATCGGTAACGCTTGGGAAGCGGGGGGCACAGATACGCAGTATTTT.

The chain has TRBV30 and TRBJ1-2; D is perhaps TRBD1 (6 bases). V lost 3 bases to trimming and J lost 4 bases, with 9 bases between them. From germline, CDR1 is GTSNPN and CDR2 SVGIG (reference sequence). The CDR3 contains 12 residues. The CDR3 loop reads CAWSDRFYGYTF. CDR3 DNA: TGTGCCTGGAGCGACAGGTTCTATGGCTACACCTTC.